Included here is one TCR beta chain sequence, with context. Its antigen is unknown. Qualities for individual bases were not recorded, and no much larger clone is one base off. This specimen belongs to a study of CD8+ T cells in alopecia areata (dated by TCRdb to 2017 to 2018). About the study as a whole: Treated patients were enrolled in an open-label pilot trial of oral tofacitinib, 5 to 10 mg twice daily, for moderate-to-severe alopecia areata. Human TCRbeta sequencing covered scalp tissue and sorted CD4+ and CD8+ peripheral blood T cells from patchy and totalis/universalis alopecia areata patients and healthy controls. immunoSEQ multiplex PCR using 35 Vbeta forward primers and 13 Jbeta reverse primers was used to amplify TCRbeta CDR3 regions. Scalp clonality was compared across normal scalp (n=4), patchy alopecia areata scalp (n=8), and alopecia totalis/universalis scalp (n=8). The RNA source kit depended on sample type: the PAXgene miRNA kit for fixed scalp, the miRNeasy kit for PBMCs, and the RNeasy kit for mouse skin. The SALT score, which quantifies the percentage of affected scalp surface area, was used to measure disease severity in treated patients. The study used high-throughput TCRbeta sequencing to examine T cell clonal expansion in alopecia areata, in both the C3H/HeJ mouse model and human patients. Biopsies were taken from tofacitinib-treated patients at baseline and at 4 and 24 weeks of treatment, and a later scalp biopsy was taken in several of the tofacitinib-treated patients. Tofacitinib was given for 6 to 18 months, followed by 6 months of follow-up off drug to assess delayed response and recurrence.

Libraries were prepared through the immunoSEQ multiplex PCR assay. To provide template for TCR sequencing, every sample had RNA extracted and reverse transcribed into cDNA. SuperScript III was used for first-strand cDNA synthesis, primed with a 2:1 mix of oligo-dT and random hexamers. Amplification bias was assessed with a synthetic immune receptor repertoire, and residual bias was removed computationally. Processing in the source paper ran as follows. Raw reads were preprocessed to remove errors, and CDR3 was defined by IMGT conventions from the conserved cysteine to phenylalanine. Clonality was computed by normalizing Shannon entropy by log2 of the number of productive unique TCRs and subtracting the result from 1. CD4 or CD8 identity of scalp clones was inferred by cross-referencing scalp TCRbeta sequences with sorted blood CD4 and CD8 repertoires. Drawn from immuneACCESS, this table holds only the in-frame rearrangements with V and J called that TCRdb kept. Clones are partly lost; checked studies trace under half to an unresolved V gene and leave the rest unexplained. V and J calls and clone size are given by that table; D and trimming were obtained from the DNA. In this sample the table shows more than 150,000 clones, around 51% of which occur a single time. Around 10% of the sample is held by the ten biggest clonotypes.

General conclusions and limits of the study: Compared with normal scalp, lesional scalp had higher clonality and more expanded CD8+ clones, particularly in alopecia totalis/universalis, a pattern that suggests antigenic drive. Because the treated cohort was small and had only one nonresponder, larger studies are needed to examine links between baseline CD8+ expansion and response. Unlike mouse skin, where gammadelta T cells dominate, normal human skin contains resident alphabeta T cells that get sequenced too, which complicates analysis of the scalp TCR repertoire. Tofacitinib significantly lowered scalp clonality and the number of expanded CD8+ clones among the top 100 scalp clones. Shared TCR sequences between patients were less evident than in mice, which may be partly attributable to HLA diversity in the patient population. During tofacitinib treatment, many expanded lesional clones stuck around in both scalp and blood, and this persistence may partly explain why relapse happens after treatment is stopped.

The germline V gene (reference sequence) sets CDR1 to LNHNV and CDR2 to YYDKDF. From the cysteine up to the phenylalanine, the CDR3 has a length of 13 residues. CDR3 DNA is the only sequence kept; it has 39 bases, read in frame from the first base. V and J lose 9 bases and 6 bases, and a span of 12 bases separates them. What the treatment or condition label conveys for this sample: oral pan-JAK inhibitor, 5-10 mg twice daily. From alopecia areata patients, peripheral blood was collected along with lesional scalp punch biopsies. PBMCs were separated by density centrifugation and stained for CD3, CD4 and CD8, after which CD4+ and CD8+ T cells were sorted on a FACSAria.

This chain joins TRBV15 to TRBJ1-6, with the D gene not confidently named. The sample consisted of CD8+ T cells sorted from blood, taken at approximately week 51, from a patient treated with tofacitinib. This sequence originates from a human donor with alopecia areata. The bases read TGTGCCACGGGTGATCGGATTAATTCACCCCTCCACTTT. This translates into CATGDRINSPLHF.